The entry below describes one TCR beta chain. Researchers prepared the TCRbeta library using unique molecular identifiers, the study reports. Each CDR3 protein gets one entry after TCRdb re-called the PCR reads with MiXCR. The sample has fewer than 750,000 distinct CDR3 sequences; roughly 30% are singletons. The data were obtained in a study of T-cell reconstitution after alpha-beta-depleted transplantation in children. CDR1 is LGHNT, CDR2 FRNRAP, per germline. V was trimmed by 6 bases and J by 5 bases, leaving 11 bases between them. The CDR3 runs 13 residues. The TCR originated in a boy in the first two years of life with Wiskott-Aldrich syndrome, due to receive a stem cell transplant. The sequences come from PBMCs, collected before TCRalphabeta/CD19-depleted stem cell transplant. The rearrangement joins TRBV12-5 to TRBJ2-1; D uncertain. CDR3 sequence: CASGSPTDNEQFF. The CDR3 bases are TGTGCTAGTGGGTCCCCAACCGACAATGAGCAGTTCTTC.